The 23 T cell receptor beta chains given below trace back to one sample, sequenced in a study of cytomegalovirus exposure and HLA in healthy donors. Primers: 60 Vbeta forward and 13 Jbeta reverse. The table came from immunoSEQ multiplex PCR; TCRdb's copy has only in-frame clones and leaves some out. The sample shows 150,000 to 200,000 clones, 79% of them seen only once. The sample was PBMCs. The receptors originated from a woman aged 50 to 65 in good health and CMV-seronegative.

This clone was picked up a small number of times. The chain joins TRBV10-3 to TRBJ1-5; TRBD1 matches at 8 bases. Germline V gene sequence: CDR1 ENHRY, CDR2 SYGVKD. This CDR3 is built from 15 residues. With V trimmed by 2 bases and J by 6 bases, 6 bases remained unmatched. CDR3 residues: CAISEGQGFGQPQHF. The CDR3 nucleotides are TGTGCCATCAGTGAGGGACAGGGATTCGGTCAGCCCCAGCATTTT.

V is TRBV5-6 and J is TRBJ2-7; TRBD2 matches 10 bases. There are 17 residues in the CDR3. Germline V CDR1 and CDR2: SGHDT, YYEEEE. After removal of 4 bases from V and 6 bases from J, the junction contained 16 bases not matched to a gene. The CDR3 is CASSNRLRLAGEGEQYF. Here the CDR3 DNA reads TGTGCCAGCAGCAATCGGTTGCGACTAGCGGGCGAAGGCGAGCAGTACTTC.

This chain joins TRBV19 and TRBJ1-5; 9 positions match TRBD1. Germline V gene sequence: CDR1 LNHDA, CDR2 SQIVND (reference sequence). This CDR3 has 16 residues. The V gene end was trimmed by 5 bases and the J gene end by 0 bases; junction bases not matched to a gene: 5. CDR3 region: CASSVRTGASNQPQHF. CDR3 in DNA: TGTGCCAGTAGTGTCCGGACAGGGGCTAGCAATCAGCCCCAGCATTTT.

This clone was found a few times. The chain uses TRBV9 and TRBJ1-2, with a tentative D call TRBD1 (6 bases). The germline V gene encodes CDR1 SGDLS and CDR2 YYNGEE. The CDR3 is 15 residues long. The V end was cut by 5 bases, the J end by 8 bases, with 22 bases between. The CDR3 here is CASSGGELFGGGYTF. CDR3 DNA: TGTGCCAGCAGTGGGGGCGAGTTGTTCGGGGGGGGCTACACCTTC.

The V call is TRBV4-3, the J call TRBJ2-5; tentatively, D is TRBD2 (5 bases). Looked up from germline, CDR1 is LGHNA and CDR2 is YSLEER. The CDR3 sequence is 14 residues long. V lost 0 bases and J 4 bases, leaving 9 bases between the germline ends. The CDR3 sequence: CASSQEPGRETQYF. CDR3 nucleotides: TGCGCCAGCAGCCAAGAGCCGGGGAGAGAGACCCAGTACTTC.

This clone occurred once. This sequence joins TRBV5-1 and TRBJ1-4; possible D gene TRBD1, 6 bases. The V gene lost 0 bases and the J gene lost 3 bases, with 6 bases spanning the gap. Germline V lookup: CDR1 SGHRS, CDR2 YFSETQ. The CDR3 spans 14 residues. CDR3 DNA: TGCGCCAGCAGCTTGGACAGGGCTAATGAAAAACTGTTTTTT. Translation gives CASSLDRANEKLFF. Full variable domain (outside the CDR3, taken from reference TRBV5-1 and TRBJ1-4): KAGVTQTPRYLIKTRGQQVTLSCSPISGHRSVSWYQQTPGQGLQFLFEYFSETQRNKGNFPGRFSGRQFSNSRSEMNVSTLELGDSALYLCASSLDRANEKLFFGSGTQLSVL.

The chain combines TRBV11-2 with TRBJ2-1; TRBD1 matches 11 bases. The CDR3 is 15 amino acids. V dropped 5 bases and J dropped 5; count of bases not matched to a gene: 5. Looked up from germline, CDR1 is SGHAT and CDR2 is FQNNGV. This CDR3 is CASSNGTGGNNEQFF. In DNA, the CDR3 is TGTGCCAGCAGCAACGGGACAGGGGGAAACAATGAGCAGTTCTTC.

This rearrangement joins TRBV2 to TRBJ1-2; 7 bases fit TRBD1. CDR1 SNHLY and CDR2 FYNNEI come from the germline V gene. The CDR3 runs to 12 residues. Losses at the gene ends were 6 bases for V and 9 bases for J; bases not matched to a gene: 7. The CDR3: CASSSDRQRYTF. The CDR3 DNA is TGTGCCAGCAGCTCGGACAGGCAGCGCTACACCTTC.

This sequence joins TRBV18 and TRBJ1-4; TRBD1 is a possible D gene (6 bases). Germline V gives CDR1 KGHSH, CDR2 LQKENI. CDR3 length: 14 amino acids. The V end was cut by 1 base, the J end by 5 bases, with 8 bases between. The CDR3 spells CASSPQGVNEKLFF. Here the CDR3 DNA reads TGTGCCAGCTCACCACAGGGGGTGAATGAAAAACTGTTTTTT.

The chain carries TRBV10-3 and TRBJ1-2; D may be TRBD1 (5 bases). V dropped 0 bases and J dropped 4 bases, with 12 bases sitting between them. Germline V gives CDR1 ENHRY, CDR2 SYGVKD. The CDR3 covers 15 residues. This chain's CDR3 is CAISESPTAPYGYTF. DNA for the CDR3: TGTGCCATCAGTGAGTCTCCGACAGCCCCCTATGGCTACACCTTC.

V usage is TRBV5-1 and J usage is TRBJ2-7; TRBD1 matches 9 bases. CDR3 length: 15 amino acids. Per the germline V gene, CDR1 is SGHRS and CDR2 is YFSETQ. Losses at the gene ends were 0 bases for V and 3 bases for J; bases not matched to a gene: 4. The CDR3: CASSLAGGQGYEQYF. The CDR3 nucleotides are TGCGCCAGCAGCTTGGCCGGGGGACAGGGCTACGAGCAGTACTTC. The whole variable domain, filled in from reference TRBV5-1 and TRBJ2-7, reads KAGVTQTPRYLIKTRGQQVTLSCSPISGHRSVSWYQQTPGQGLQFLFEYFSETQRNKGNFPGRFSGRQFSNSRSEMNVSTLELGDSALYLCASSLAGGQGYEQYFGPGTRLTVT.

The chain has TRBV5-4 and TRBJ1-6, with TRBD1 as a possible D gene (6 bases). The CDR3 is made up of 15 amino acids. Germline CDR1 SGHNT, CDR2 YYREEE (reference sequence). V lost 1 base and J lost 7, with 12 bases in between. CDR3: CASSLNLGQNSPLHF. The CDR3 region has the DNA TGTGCCAGCAGCTTGAACTTGGGACAAAATTCACCCCTCCACTTT.

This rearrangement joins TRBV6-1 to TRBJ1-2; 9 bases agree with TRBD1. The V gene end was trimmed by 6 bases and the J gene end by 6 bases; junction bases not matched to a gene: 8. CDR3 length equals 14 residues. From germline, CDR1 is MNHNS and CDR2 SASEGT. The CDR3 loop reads CASRETGGSNGYTF. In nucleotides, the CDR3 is TGTGCCAGCAGGGAAACAGGGGGCAGCAATGGCTACACCTTC.

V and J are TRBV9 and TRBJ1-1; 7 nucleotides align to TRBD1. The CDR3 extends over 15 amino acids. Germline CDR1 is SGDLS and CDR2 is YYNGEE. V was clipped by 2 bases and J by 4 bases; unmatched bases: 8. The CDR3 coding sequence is TGTGCCAGCAGCGTCAAGGAGGGGGCGGGCACTGAAGCTTTCTTT. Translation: CASSVKEGAGTEAFF.

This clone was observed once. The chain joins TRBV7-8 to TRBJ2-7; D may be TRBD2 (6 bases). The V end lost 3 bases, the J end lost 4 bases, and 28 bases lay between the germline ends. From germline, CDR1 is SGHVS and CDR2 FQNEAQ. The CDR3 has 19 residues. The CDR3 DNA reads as TGTGCCAGCAGCTTGAAGTTGGGTTTGGGGACTCTCTTCGGTTACGAGCAGTACTTC. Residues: CASSLKLGLGTLFGYEQYF.

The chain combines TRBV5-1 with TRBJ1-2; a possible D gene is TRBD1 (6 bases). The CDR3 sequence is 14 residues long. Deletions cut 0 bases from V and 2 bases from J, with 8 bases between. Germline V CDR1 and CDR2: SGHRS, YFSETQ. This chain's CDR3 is CASSLGQGNYGYTF. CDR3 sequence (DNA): TGCGCCAGCAGCTTGGGGCAGGGGAACTATGGCTACACCTTC.

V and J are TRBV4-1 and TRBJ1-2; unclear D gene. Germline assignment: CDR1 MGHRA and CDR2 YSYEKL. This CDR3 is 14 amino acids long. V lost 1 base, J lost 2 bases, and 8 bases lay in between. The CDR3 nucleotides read TGCGCCAGCAGCCAAGGCCAGGCGAACTATGGCTACACCTTC. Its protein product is CASSQGQANYGYTF.

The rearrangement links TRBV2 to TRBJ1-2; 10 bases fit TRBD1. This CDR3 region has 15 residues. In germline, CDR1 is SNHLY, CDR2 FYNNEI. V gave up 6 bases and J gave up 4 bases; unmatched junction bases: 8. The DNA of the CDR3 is TGTGCCAGCAGGCCGCCGGGACAGGGGAGCTATGGCTACACCTTC. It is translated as CASRPPGQGSYGYTF.

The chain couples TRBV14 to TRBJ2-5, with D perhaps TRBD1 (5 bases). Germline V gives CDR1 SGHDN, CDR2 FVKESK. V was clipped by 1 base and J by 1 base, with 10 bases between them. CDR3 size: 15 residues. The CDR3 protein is CASSQGKGVQETQYF. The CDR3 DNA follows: TGTGCCAGCAGCCAAGGAAAAGGGGTCCAAGAGACCCAGTACTTC.

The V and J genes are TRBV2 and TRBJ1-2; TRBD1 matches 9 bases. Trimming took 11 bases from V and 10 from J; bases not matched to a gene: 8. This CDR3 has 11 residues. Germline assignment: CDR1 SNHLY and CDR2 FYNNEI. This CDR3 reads CAGGTGLDYTF. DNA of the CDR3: TGTGCCGGCGGGACAGGGTTAGACTACACCTTC.

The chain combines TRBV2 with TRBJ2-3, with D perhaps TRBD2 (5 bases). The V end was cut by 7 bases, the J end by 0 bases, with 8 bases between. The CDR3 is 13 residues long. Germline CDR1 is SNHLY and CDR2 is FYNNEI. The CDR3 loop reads CASTRTSTDTQYF. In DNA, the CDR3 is TGTGCCAGCACCCGGACTAGCACAGATACGCAGTATTTT. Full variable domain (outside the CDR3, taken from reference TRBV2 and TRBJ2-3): EPEVTQTPSHQVTQMGQEVILRCVPISNHLYFYWYRQILGQKVEFLVSFYNNEISEKSEIFDDQFSVERPDGSNFTLKIRSTKLEDSAMYFCASTRTSTDTQYFGPGTRLTVL.

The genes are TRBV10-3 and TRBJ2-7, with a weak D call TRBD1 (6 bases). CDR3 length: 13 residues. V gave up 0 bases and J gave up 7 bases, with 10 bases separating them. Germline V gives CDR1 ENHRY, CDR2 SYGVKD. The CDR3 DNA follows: TGTGCCATCAGTGAGTCTCGAGGGGGAGAGCAGTACTTC. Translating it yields CAISESRGGEQYF.

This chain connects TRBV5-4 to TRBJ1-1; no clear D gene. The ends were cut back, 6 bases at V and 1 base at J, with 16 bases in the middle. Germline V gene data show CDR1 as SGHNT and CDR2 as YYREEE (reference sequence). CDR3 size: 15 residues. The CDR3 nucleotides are TGTGCCAGCACCAAAGACGGCCGGGGGAACACTGAAGCTTTCTTT. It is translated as CASTKDGRGNTEAFF.